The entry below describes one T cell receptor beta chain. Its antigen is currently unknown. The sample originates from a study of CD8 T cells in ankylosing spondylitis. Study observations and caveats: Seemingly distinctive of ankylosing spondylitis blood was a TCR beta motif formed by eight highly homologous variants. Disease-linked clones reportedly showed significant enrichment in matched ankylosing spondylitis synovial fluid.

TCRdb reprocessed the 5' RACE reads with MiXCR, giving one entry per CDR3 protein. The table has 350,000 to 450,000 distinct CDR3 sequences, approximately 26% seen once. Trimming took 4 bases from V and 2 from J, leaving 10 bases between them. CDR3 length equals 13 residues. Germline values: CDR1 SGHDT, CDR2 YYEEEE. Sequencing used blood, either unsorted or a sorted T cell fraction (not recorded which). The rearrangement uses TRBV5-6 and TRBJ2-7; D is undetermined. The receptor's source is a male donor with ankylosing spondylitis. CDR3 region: CASSKPPTYEQYF. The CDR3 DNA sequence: TGTGCCAGCAGCAAACCCCCTACCTACGAGCAGTACTTC. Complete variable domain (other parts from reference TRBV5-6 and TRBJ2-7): DAGVTQSPTHLIKTRGQQVTLRCSPKSGHDTVSWYQQALGQGPQFIFQYYEEEERQRGNFPDRFSGHQFPNYSSELNVNALLLGDSALYLCASSKPPTYEQYFGPGTRLTVT.